Presented here are 25 T cell receptor beta chains from one specimen sequenced in a study of human T cells and chemical hapten exposure. Time point noted: patch test 3, about 24 weeks after DPC sensitization. The treatment: therapeutic diphenylcyclopropenone sensitization with weekly scalp DPC. TCRdb processed the RACE reads anew with MiXCR; each CDR3 protein has one entry. The table shows about 64,000 distinct CDR3 sequences, with approximately 10% occurring only once. This specimen was whole blood, taken in connection with sensitization to the hapten diphenylcyclopropenone (DPC). The receptors were sampled from a woman aged 30 to 39 with alopecia areata. Some clones in this sample may be carry-over from other donors' samples.

This clonotype has just a few counts. The genes are TRBV28 and TRBJ2-5; 7 bases match TRBD1. Germline CDR1 MDHEN, CDR2 SYDVKM. With 5 bases clipped from V and 4 bases from J, the junction kept 13 bases outside the gene matches. The CDR3 is 16 amino acids. The CDR3 region has the DNA TGTGCCAGCAGTGGGACCCGACAGGGATGGCGAGAGACCCAGTACTTC. This codes for CASSGTRQGWRETQYF.

This clonotype was picked up many times. This chain uses TRBV10-3 with TRBJ1-5; D not resolved. This CDR3 has 13 amino acids. Deletions cut 4 bases from V and 1 base from J, with 5 bases between. From germline, CDR1 is ENHRY and CDR2 SYGVKD. CDR3 amino acids: CAISVESNQPQHF. CDR3 bases: TGTGCCATCAGTGTAGAGAGCAATCAGCCCCAGCATTTT.

The chain joins TRBV11-2 to TRBJ1-1; D remains ambiguous. In germline, CDR1 is SGHAT, CDR2 FQNNGV. The CDR3 is made up of 13 amino acids. Trimming cost V 1 base and J 11 bases, with 14 bases left between them. The CDR3 coding sequence is TGTGCCAGCAGCTTAGTTACTCTCGAAGCCGCTTTCTTT. Encoded protein: CASSLVTLEAAFF.

A word on this clonotype: One junction end does not reproduce the germline sequence, and a read error may be involved. The V and J genes are TRBV30 and TRBJ2-1, with 7 bases matching TRBD2. The CDR3 totals 15 residues. Germline assignment: CDR1 GTSNPN and CDR2 SVGIG (reference sequence). CDR3 sequence: CAWSGLTSLGNQQFF. CDR3 DNA sequence: TGTGCCTGGAGTGGGCTGACTAGCCTAGGCAATCAGCAGTTCTTC.

The sample holds a few counts of this clonotype. V is TRBV24-1 and J is TRBJ2-1; 8 bases agree with TRBD2. The V gene end was trimmed by 4 bases and the J gene end by 3 bases; junction bases not matched to a gene: 7. This CDR3 is built from 16 residues. CDR1 and CDR2 from the germline V gene are KGHDR and SFDVKD. This chain's CDR3 is CATSDPALAGYNEQFF. CDR3 nucleotides: TGTGCCACCAGTGACCCCGCCCTAGCGGGCTACAATGAGCAGTTCTTC.

This clonotype was picked up many times. The chain combines TRBV18 with TRBJ2-5; 7 bases match TRBD1. V dropped 6 bases and J dropped 4; count of bases not matched to a gene: 5. Germline V gene data show CDR1 as KGHSH and CDR2 as LQKENI. This CDR3 spans 13 amino acids. The CDR3: CASSKRGLETQYF. In nucleotides, the CDR3 is TGTGCCAGCTCGAAAAGGGGGCTAGAGACCCAGTACTTC. Variable domain in full (rest from reference TRBV18 and TRBJ2-5): NAGVMQNPRHLVRRRGQEARLRCSPMKGHSHVYWYRQLPEEGLKFMVYLQKENIIDESGMPKERFSAEFPKEGPSILRIQQVVRGDSAAYFCASSKRGLETQYFGPGTRLLVL.

In this sample, this clonotype turned up many times. The V call is TRBV13, the J call TRBJ2-7; 8 positions agree with TRBD1. Germline V gives CDR1 PRHDT, CDR2 FYEKMQ (reference sequence). Losses at the gene ends were 4 bases for V and 7 bases for J; bases not matched to a gene: 6. The CDR3 is 13 amino acids. The CDR3 loop is CASSSTGAWEQYF. CDR3 coding DNA: TGTGCCAGCAGCTCGACAGGGGCATGGGAGCAGTACTTC.

In its sample, this clonotype was seen many times. The genes are TRBV7-2 and TRBJ1-5; 10 positions agree with TRBD1. Looked up from germline, CDR1 is SGHTA and CDR2 is FQGNSA. The CDR3 spans 15 residues. V lost 4 bases and J lost 5; bases outside the gene matches: 5. The CDR3 sequence: CASSSYGQGDQPQHF. CDR3 DNA sequence: TGTGCCAGCAGCTCATACGGACAGGGGGATCAGCCCCAGCATTTT.

V is TRBV7-2 and J is TRBJ2-2, with 7 bases identical to TRBD1. This CDR3 has 15 amino acids. Germline CDR1 reads SGHTA; CDR2 reads FQGNSA. Trimming took 5 bases from V and 7 from J; bases not matched to a gene: 10. The CDR3 reads CASSPTGTVIGELFF. The CDR3 DNA follows: TGTGCCAGCAGCCCTACCGGGACAGTAATCGGGGAGCTGTTTTTT. Together with reference TRBV7-2 and TRBJ2-2, the CDR3 gives the full variable domain: GAGVSQSPSNKVTEKGKDVELRCDPISGHTALYWYRQSLGQGLEFLIYFQGNSAPDKSGLPSDRFSAERTGGSVSTLTIQRTQQEDSAVYLCASSPTGTVIGELFFGEGSRLTVL.

This clonotype turned up a few times. The gene calls are TRBV29-1 and TRBJ2-7; 7 bases are shared with TRBD1. CDR1 is SQVTM, CDR2 ANQGSEA, per germline. The CDR3 is 13 amino acids. V lost 4 bases, J lost 5 bases, and 8 bases stayed unmatched. The CDR3 DNA reads TGCAGCGTTGCGAAACAGGGGTTGCACGAGCAGTACTTC. It specifies CSVAKQGLHEQYF.

J is TRBJ1-5 and V is TRBV10-1; D call uncertain. This CDR3 has 11 amino acids. The V end was cut by 3 bases, the J end by 6 bases, with 3 bases between. Per germline, CDR1 WNHNN and CDR2 SYGVQD (reference sequence). Here the CDR3 reads CASSDRQPQHF. Written as DNA, the CDR3 is TGCGCCAGCAGTGATCGTCAGCCCCAGCATTTT.

This clonotype was seen a handful of times. The chain carries TRBV18 and TRBJ2-2, with 9 bases that match TRBD1. The germline CDR1 and CDR2 sequences are KGHSH and LQKENI. Trimming took 5 bases from V and 5 from J; bases not matched to a gene: 9. The CDR3 contains 16 residues. The CDR3 sequence is CASSSITGGRTGELFF. As DNA, the CDR3 is TGTGCCAGCTCATCGATAACAGGGGGCAGAACCGGGGAGCTGTTTTTT.

The chain couples TRBV18 to TRBJ1-2; weak D call: TRBD1 (6 bases). From germline, CDR1 is KGHSH and CDR2 LQKENI. The V end was cut by 1 base, the J end by 5 bases, with 8 bases between. The CDR3 sequence is 13 residues long. The CDR3 sequence: CASSPQGEYGYTF. Written as DNA, the CDR3 is TGTGCCAGCTCACCACAGGGGGAATATGGCTACACCTTC.

This chain uses TRBV19 with TRBJ1-3; D gene uncertain. The V end lost 5 bases, the J end lost 6 bases, and 20 bases lay between the germline ends. The CDR3 has 16 residues. Germline V CDR1 and CDR2: LNHDA, SQIVND (reference sequence). CDR3 loop: CASSPSWAGGENTIYF. The CDR3 DNA follows: TGTGCCAGTAGTCCCTCCTGGGCAGGCGGGGAAAACACCATATATTTT.

This clonotype was recorded many times. At one end, the junction sequence differs from germline, possibly due to a read error. The rearrangement joins TRBV19 to TRBJ1-5; maybe TRBD1 (6 bases). This CDR3 comprises 14 residues. Germline lookup yields CDR1 LNHDA and CDR2 SQIVND (reference sequence). CDR3 coding DNA: TGTGCCAGTAGCTTGACAGGCGGGAATCAACCCCAGCATTTT. Translating gives CASSLTGGNQPQHF.

This clonotype has a count of ten or more. The rearrangement links TRBV10-3 to TRBJ1-1; D not resolved. The ends were cut back, 5 bases at V and 2 bases at J, with 9 bases in the middle. The CDR3 contains 13 residues. Germline lookup yields CDR1 ENHRY and CDR2 SYGVKD. The CDR3 coding sequence is TGTGCCATCAGTCAGGACCAAAACACTGAAGCTTTCTTT. Protein: CAISQDQNTEAFF.

This clonotype was recorded many times. CDR3 residues: CASSLSVLRETQYF. CDR3 in DNA: TGTGCCAGCAGCTTGTCAGTCCTAAGGGAGACCCAGTACTTC. The V call is TRBV7-6, the J call TRBJ2-5; D is undetermined. The CDR3 sequence is 14 residues long. Trimming stripped 3 bases from V and 5 bases from J, with 13 bases between. CDR1 is SGHVS and CDR2 is FNYEAQ in the germline V gene.

This clonotype came up many times. V usage is TRBV10-3 and J usage is TRBJ2-7; D not certain. CDR3 length equals 16 residues. V gave up 3 bases and J gave up 0 bases, with 15 bases separating them. The germline CDR1 and CDR2 sequences are ENHRY and SYGVKD. CDR3 sequence reads: CAISDMVGPSSYEQYF. CDR3 nucleotides: TGTGCCATCAGTGATATGGTGGGCCCAAGCTCCTACGAGCAGTACTTC.

This clonotype showed up just a few times. This rearrangement joins TRBV3-1 to TRBJ2-3; 8 bases are a match to TRBD2. Trimming took 0 bases from V and 5 from J; bases not matched to a gene: 10. Germline V CDR1 and CDR2: LGHDT, YNNKEL (reference sequence). The CDR3 consists of 17 residues. The CDR3 bases are TGTGCCAGCAGCCAAGATTCCCCCGCGGGGGGCGGAGATACGCAGTATTTT. Its protein is CASSQDSPAGGGDTQYF.

This clonotype was picked up many times. The genes are TRBV4-3 and TRBJ2-5, with D unclear. V shed 4 bases and J shed 0 bases, with 9 bases lying between them. The germline V gene encodes CDR1 LGHNA and CDR2 YSLEER. This CDR3 is 14 amino acids long. For the CDR3, the DNA is TGCGCCAGCAGCCGCAACCTGTACCAAGAGACCCAGTACTTC. Amino acid sequence: CASSRNLYQETQYF.

In its sample, this clonotype was seen many times. J is TRBJ2-2 and V is TRBV29-1; TRBD1 matches 8 bases. The CDR3 has 12 amino acids. V was pared by 8 bases and J by 4 bases, with 3 bases of the junction left unmatched. Germline V lookup: CDR1 SQVTM, CDR2 ANQGSEA. CDR3 in DNA: TGCAGCACCGACAGGGGCACCGGGGAGCTGTTTTTT. This translates into CSTDRGTGELFF.

A few counts support this clonotype. The gene calls are TRBV7-2 and TRBJ1-6, with 7 bases lining up with TRBD1. The CDR3 extends over 16 amino acids. Trimming at V came to 2 bases and at J to 4 bases, leaving 5 bases not matched to a gene. The germline V gene encodes CDR1 SGHTA and CDR2 FQGNSA. CDR3: CASSLYRGPYNSPLHF. CDR3 in DNA: TGTGCCAGCAGCTTATACAGGGGACCTTATAATTCACCCCTCCACTTT.

This clonotype was observed at least ten times. The chain joins TRBV29-1 to TRBJ1-5, with D tentatively TRBD1 (6 bases). Trimming left V 6 bases short and J 1 base short, with 13 bases between. The CDR3 spans 14 residues. CDR1 and CDR2 (germline): SQVTM, ANQGSEA. CDR3 sequence: CSVSHRDSNQPQHF. CDR3 coding DNA: TGCAGCGTCTCCCACAGGGACAGCAATCAGCCCCAGCATTTT.

This clonotype has ten or more counts. The gene calls are TRBV20-1 and TRBJ1-1; no firm D call. The germline V gene encodes CDR1 DFQATT and CDR2 SNEGSKA (reference sequence). V dropped 1 base and J dropped 0 bases, with 9 bases sitting between them. This CDR3 spans 14 amino acids. CDR3 in amino acids: CSARGAFMNTEAFF. CDR3 sequence (DNA): TGCAGTGCTAGAGGAGCGTTCATGAACACTGAAGCTTTCTTT.

This chain links TRBV29-1 with TRBJ1-2; TRBD1 matches 7 bases. The CDR3 spans 12 residues. The trim removed 4 bases at V and 6 bases at J, leaving 5 bases unmatched. Per germline, CDR1 SQVTM and CDR2 ANQGSEA. The CDR3 bases are TGCAGCGTTGCTGACAGGGAGGATGGCTACACCTTC. The encoded protein is CSVADREDGYTF. Complete variable domain (other parts from reference TRBV29-1 and TRBJ1-2): SAVISQKPSRDICQRGTSLTIQCQVDSQVTMMFWYRQQPGQSLTLIATANQGSEATYESGFVIDKFPISRPNLTFSTLTVSNMSPEDSSIYLCSVADREDGYTFGSGTRLTVV.